The T cell receptor beta chain described here comes from a study of cytomegalovirus exposure and HLA in healthy donors. V was clipped by 4 bases and J by 10 bases; unmatched bases: 9. The CDR3 loop spans 13 amino acids. Germline CDR1 is LNHDA and CDR2 is SQIVND (reference sequence). With 60 Vbeta and 13 Jbeta primers, the PCR was carried out. Generated by immunoSEQ multiplex PCR, the TCRdb table keeps only in-frame clones and is missing some. The data show approximately 120,000 clones, more than 60% seen once. The sample comprised PBMCs. The clonotype comes from a woman aged 55-69 years in good health and CMV-seropositive. The chain couples TRBV19 to TRBJ1-2, with 7 bases lining up with TRBD1. The CDR3 region is CASSTETGRVYTF. The CDR3 DNA follows: TGTGCCAGTAGTACGGAGACAGGGAGAGTCTACACCTTC.